The source of this T cell receptor (beta chain) is a study of blood T cell repertoires in COVID-19 (dated by TCRdb to between 2020 and 2021). Some background on the complete study: Samples from collaborators originated in the United States, Italy and Spain and spanned both the acute and convalescent phases of COVID-19. Sample metadata almost always included a de-identified subject ID, COVID-19 status, age in years and sex. HLA class I and class II types, where available, came from metadata supplied by the sample provider rather than from assay-based typing. The prospective study material was composed of cDNA or gDNA derived from T cells, B-cell-depleted T cells, or PBMCs. The samples were drawn from the first 160 participants of the ongoing ImmuneRACE study and from 1,200 or so subjects provided by 6 global collaborators. The repertoires were released in a freely available public database meant as a resource for research on the immune response to SARS-CoV-2. Subjects who had been exposed to COVID-19, were actively infected with it, or had recovered from it provided the deeply sampled blood TCRbeta repertoires that made up the dataset.

One collaborating source in Seattle enrolled patients during active infection and followed them longitudinally through the course of disease. Each collaborating institution followed its own protocols to collect whole blood in K2EDTA tubes. For TCRbeta analysis, collaborators shipped samples in one of three forms: frozen whole blood, isolated PBMCs, or DNA extracted from either of those sample types. This clone was counted between two and nine times. Its recognized antigen is unknown. One base away there is no much larger clone; base qualities are not given. TCRbeta CDR3 regions were amplified from genomic DNA using the immunoSEQ Assay, a bias-controlled multiplex PCR. From the authors' description of their analysis: Nucleated cell counts per sample were estimated from amplification of reference gene primers within the assay. To quantify the absolute abundance of each unique TCRbeta CDR3 rearrangement, sequence reads were collapsed and filtered. For each sample, productive Simpson clonality was calculated as the square root of Simpson's diversity index across productive rearrangements. Here the immuneACCESS table is served through TCRdb, limited to in-frame sequences with V and J called. Missing clones are a known gap in these copies; in checked studies unresolved V genes cover under half, and the rest lacks a known reason. The V and J calls and the clone size are those of that table, but D and trimming were determined from the DNA. The sample table lists 250,000 to 300,000 clones, around nine tenths of them with a count of one. The top ten clonotypes cover over 5% of the sample.

Study-level results and caveats: Clinical and demographic metadata were provided uncurated, with the amount varying by source and participant.

The sample comprised peripheral blood. The sequence came from an older woman with COVID-19, enrolled during active disease.

The CDR3 in this case is CASSRQTQDEQYF. The bases read TGCGCCAGCAGCCGGCAAACACAGGACGAGCAGTACTTC. The V gene is TRBV5-1 and the J gene is TRBJ2-7; TRBD1 is possibly the D segment (5 matching bases). CDR3 length: 13 amino acids, cysteine to phenylalanine. Of all the DNA, just the CDR3 is kept, 39 bases in frame from base 1. Looking up the germline V gene yields CDR1 SGHRS and CDR2 YFSETQ. Deletion took 4 bases off V and 5 bases off J, with a span of 13 bases between the germline ends.